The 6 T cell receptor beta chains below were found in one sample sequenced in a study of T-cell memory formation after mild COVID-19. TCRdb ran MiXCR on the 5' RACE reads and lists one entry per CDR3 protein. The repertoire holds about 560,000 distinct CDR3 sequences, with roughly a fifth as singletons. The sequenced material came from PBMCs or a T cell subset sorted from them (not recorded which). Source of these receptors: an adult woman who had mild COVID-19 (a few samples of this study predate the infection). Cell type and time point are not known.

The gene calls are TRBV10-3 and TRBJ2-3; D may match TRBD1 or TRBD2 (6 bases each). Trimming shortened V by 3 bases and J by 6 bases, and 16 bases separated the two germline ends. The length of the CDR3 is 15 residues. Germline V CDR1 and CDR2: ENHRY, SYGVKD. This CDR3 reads CAISDGGLVGDTQYF. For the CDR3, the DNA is TGTGCCATCAGTGACGGGGGCCTAGTGGGGGATACGCAGTATTTT.

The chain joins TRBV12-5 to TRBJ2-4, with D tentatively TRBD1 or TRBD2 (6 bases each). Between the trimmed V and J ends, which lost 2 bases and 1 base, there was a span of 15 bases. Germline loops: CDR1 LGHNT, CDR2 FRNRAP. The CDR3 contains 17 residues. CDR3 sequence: CASGLKTPGAAKNIQYF. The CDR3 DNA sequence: TGTGCTAGTGGTTTGAAGACCCCGGGGGCGGCCAAAAACATTCAGTACTTC. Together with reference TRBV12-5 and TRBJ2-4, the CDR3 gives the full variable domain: DARVTQTPRHKVTEMGQEVTMRCQPILGHNTVFWYRQTMMQGLELLAYFRNRAPLDDSGMPKDRFSAEMPDATLATLKIQPSEPRDSAVYFCASGLKTPGAAKNIQYFGAGTRLSVL.

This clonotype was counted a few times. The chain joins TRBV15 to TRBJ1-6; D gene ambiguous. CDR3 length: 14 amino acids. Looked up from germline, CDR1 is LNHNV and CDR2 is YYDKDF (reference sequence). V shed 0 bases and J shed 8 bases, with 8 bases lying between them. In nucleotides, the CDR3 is TGTGCCACCAGCAGAGATGACGTGGATTCACCCCTCCACTTT. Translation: CATSRDDVDSPLHF. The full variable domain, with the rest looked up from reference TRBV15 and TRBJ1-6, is DAMVIQNPRYQVTQFGKPVTLSCSQTLNHNVMYWYQQKSSQAPKLLFHYYDKDFNNEADTPDNFQSRRPNTSFCFLDIRSPGLGDTAMYLCATSRDDVDSPLHFGNGTRLTVT.

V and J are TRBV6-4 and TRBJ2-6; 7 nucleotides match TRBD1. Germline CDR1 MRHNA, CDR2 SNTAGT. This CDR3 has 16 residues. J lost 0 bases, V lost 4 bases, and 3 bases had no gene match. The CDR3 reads CASSGQGDSGANVLTF. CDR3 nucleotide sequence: TGTGCCAGCAGTGGTCAGGGGGACTCTGGGGCCAACGTCCTGACTTTC.

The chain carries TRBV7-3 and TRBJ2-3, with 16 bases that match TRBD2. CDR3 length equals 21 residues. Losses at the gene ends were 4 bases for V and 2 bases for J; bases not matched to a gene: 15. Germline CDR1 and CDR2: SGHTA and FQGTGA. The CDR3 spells CASSSPSVGTSGGEYTDTQYF. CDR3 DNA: TGTGCCAGCAGCTCCCCCTCCGTGGGGACTAGCGGGGGGGAATACACAGATACGCAGTATTTT.

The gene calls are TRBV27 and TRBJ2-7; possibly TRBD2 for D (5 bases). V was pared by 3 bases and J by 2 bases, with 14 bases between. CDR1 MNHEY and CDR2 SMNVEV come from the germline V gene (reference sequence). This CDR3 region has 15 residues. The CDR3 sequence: CASSFKDGGPYEQYF. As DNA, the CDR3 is TGTGCCAGCAGTTTTAAGGACGGCGGGCCCTACGAGCAGTACTTC.